This is a list of T cell receptor beta chains from one sample in a study of beta chain features in type 1 diabetes. Sequencing was performed with immunoSEQ multiplex PCR; in TCRdb, only in-frame clones are kept and a portion is missing. Of roughly 290,000 clones listed, 8% were seen once; the top ten hold more than 0.9%. The sequencing input was central memory CD4+ T cells from blood. The receptors originated from a woman younger than 35 in good health. CDR3s include the opening cysteine and the closing phenylalanine or tryptophan. The D gene is left open where the match is weak. A row's size may be missing; if present it is once, few, many or a size class.

v_gene	abundance	j_gene	d_gene	len	CDR3nt	CDR3aa
TRBV5-6	few	TRBJ1-2	TRBD1	14	TGTGCCAGCAGATTTGGACAGGGCCTCGGGGGCTACACCTTC	CASRFGQGLGGYTF
TRBV5-4	-	TRBJ1-1	-	13	TGTGCCAGCAGCTTATACAGGGAAGGGAAGGCTTTCTTT	CASSLYREGKAFF
TRBV27	few	TRBJ2-7	-	15	TGTGCCAGCAGTTTATCAAGGGTGAGCTCCTACGAGCAGTACTTC	CASSLSRVSSYEQYF
TRBV27	-	TRBJ1-2	TRBD1	16	TGTGCCAGCAGTTTAAGGAGGGGGCAGGATAACTATGGCTACACCTTC	CASSLRRGQDNYGYTF
TRBV5-6	-	TRBJ2-1	-	15	TGTGCCAGCAGCTTGCTAGCCTATACGGTCAATGAGCAGTTCTTC	CASSLLAYTVNEQFF
TRBV7-3	few	TRBJ1-1	-	15	TGTGCCAGCAGCTTAGCCGGGGACCTGAACACTGAAGCTTTCTTT	CASSLAGDLNTEAFF
TRBV4-3	few	TRBJ1-5	-	19	TGCGCCAGCAGCCAAGATTTAGCAGTCTTTGGACAGTTGGATCAGCCCCAGCATTTT	CASSQDLAVFGQLDQPQHF
TRBV7-2	few	TRBJ2-7	-	14	TGTGCCAGCAGCCCAGGGGACCCTTGGGGCGAGCAGTACTTC	CASSPGDPWGEQYF
TRBV4-2	-	TRBJ2-7	TRBD2	16	TGTGCCAGCAGCCAATCCCTAGCGGGAGTACGGGCCGAGCAGTACTTC	CASSQSLAGVRAEQYF
TRBV7-3	few	TRBJ2-1	-	14	TGTGCCAGCAGCTTAATGGGGGCCAGGAATGAGCAGTTCTTC	CASSLMGARNEQFF
TRBV18	many	TRBJ1-3	-	15	TGTGCCAGCTCACCCCGACAGCTCTCTGGAAACACCATATATTTT	CASSPRQLSGNTIYF
TRBV9	-	TRBJ2-5	-	13	TGTGCCAGCAGCGTAGAGGGATCGGGGGCCCAGTACTTC	CASSVEGSGAQYF
TRBV21-1	few	TRBJ2-5	-	19	TGTGCCAGCAGCGCCCCCGGGACTAGCGGGAGGGCCCCACACGAGACCCAGTACTTC	CASSAPGTSGRAPHETQYF
TRBV7-9	-	TRBJ1-1	TRBD1	15	TGTGCCAGCACCCGAGCCGGGACAGAGAACACTGAAGCTTTCTTT	CASTRAGTENTEAFF
TRBV11-2	-	TRBJ2-2	-	13	TGTGCCAGCAGCTTAGACCCGGCCGGGGAGCTGTTTTTT	CASSLDPAGELFF
TRBV7-9	-	TRBJ2-7	TRBD2	15	TGTGCCAGCAGCGAGACTAGCGGGAGATCCTACGAGCAGTACTTC	CASSETSGRSYEQYF
TRBV29-1	-	TRBJ2-5	TRBD2	12	TGCAGCGCCAACAGCGGGGAAGAGACCCAGTACTTC	CSANSGEETQYF
TRBV11-1	-	TRBJ2-1	TRBD2	14	TGTGCCAGCAGCTTAGCCCGACTAGCGGATGAGCAGTTCTTC	CASSLARLADEQFF
TRBV29-1	-	TRBJ1-1	-	11	TGCAGCGTTTTACTGAACACTGAAGCTTTCTTT	CSVLLNTEAFF
TRBV18	-	TRBJ1-1	-	16	TGTGCCAGCTCACCGAACCGGTGGGAGGGGATCGCTGAAGCTTTCTTT	CASSPNRWEGIAEAFF
TRBV19	few	TRBJ2-3	-	15	TGTGCCAGTAGTAGGGATAGACGGGCGACAGATACGCAGTATTTT	CASSRDRRATDTQYF
TRBV28	-	TRBJ1-1	-	11	TGTGCCAGCAAGAGGGATACTGAAGCTTTCTTT	CASKRDTEAFF
TRBV9	-	TRBJ2-2	TRBD1	16	TGTGCCAGCAGTAAGAGACAGGGGGCAGATACCGGGGAGCTGTTTTTT	CASSKRQGADTGELFF
TRBV19	few	TRBJ2-2	-	13	TGTGCCAGTAGTAGCCGGGGGACCGGGGAGCTGTTTTTT	CASSSRGTGELFF
TRBV6-5	many	TRBJ2-3	TRBD1	15	TGTGCCAGCAGGCCCGCCGGGACAGGGGTAGATACGCAGTATTTT	CASRPAGTGVDTQYF
TRBV11-1	few	TRBJ2-5	-	15	TGTGCCAGCAGCTTCCGGGACACAAGCCAAGAGACCCAGTACTTC	CASSFRDTSQETQYF
TRBV11-3	-	TRBJ2-2	-	15	TGTGCCAGCAGCTTCTCCGCCGCGAACACCGGGGAGCTGTTTTTT	CASSFSAANTGELFF
TRBV5-3	once	TRBJ1-1	TRBD1	16	TGTGCCAGAAGTGCCGGGACAGCGCTTACGAACACTGAAGCTTTCTTT	CARSAGTALTNTEAFF
TRBV11-1	-	TRBJ2-7	TRBD2	14	TGTGCCAGCAGCTTGTCGGGGGGGCCCTACGAGCAGTACTTC	CASSLSGGPYEQYF
TRBV5-1	few	TRBJ2-6	-	17	TGCGCCAGCAGCTTGTTGCCGGCTAGCTCTGGGGCCAACGTCCTGACTTTC	CASSLLPASSGANVLTF
TRBV6-6	few	TRBJ2-1	-	13	TGTGCCAGCAGTAGAACGGATCAGTTTAAGCAGTTCTTC	CASSRTDQFKQFF
TRBV7-9	few	TRBJ2-1	-	14	TGTGCCAGCAGCTTCCGGCTAGGGGGCAATGAGCAGTTCTTC	CASSFRLGGNEQFF
TRBV28	-	TRBJ1-6	TRBD1	14	TGTGCCAGCAGTTCAGGGGGGGGGCATTCACCCCTCCACTTT	CASSSGGGHSPLHF
TRBV7-2	-	TRBJ2-1	TRBD2	18	TGTGCCAGCAGCTTAGTTGGTAGCGGGGTGATAAGCTACAATGAGCAGTTCTTC	CASSLVGSGVISYNEQFF
TRBV4-1	-	TRBJ1-5	-	17	TGCGCCAGCAGCCAAGATTCCTGGGGGGCGGGCAATCAGCCCCAGCATTTT	CASSQDSWGAGNQPQHF
TRBV7-2	few	TRBJ2-5	-	14	TGTGCCAGCAGCTCCAGTGGACGGGGAGCGCCCCAGTACTTC	CASSSSGRGAPQYF
TRBV11-3	few	TRBJ1-1	-	15	TGTGCCAGCAGGGGTTGGGGGCTTGGGAACACTGAAGCTTTCTTT	CASRGWGLGNTEAFF
TRBV7-2	-	TRBJ2-1	TRBD2	16	TGTGCCAGCAGCTTACTGGCGGGACTAGACTACAATGAGCAGTTCTTC	CASSLLAGLDYNEQFF